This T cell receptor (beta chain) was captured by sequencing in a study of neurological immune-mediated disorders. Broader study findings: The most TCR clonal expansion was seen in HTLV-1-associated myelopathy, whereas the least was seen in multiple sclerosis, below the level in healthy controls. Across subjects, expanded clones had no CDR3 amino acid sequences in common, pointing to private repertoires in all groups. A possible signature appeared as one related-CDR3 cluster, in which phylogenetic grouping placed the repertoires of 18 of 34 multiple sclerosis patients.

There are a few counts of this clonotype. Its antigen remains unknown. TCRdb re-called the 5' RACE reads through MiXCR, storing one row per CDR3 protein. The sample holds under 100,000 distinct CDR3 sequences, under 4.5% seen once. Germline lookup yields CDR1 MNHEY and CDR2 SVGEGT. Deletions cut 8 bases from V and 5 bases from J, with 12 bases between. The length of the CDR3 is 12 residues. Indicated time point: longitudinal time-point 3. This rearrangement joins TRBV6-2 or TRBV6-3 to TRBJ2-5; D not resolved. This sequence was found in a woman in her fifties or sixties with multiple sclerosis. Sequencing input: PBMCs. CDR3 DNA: TGTGCCAGCCGAACTACCGCCGAGACCCAGTACTTC. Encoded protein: CASRTTAETQYF.